Below are 12 T cell receptor beta chains sequenced from a single sample in a study of T cell clonality in common variable immunodeficiency. Study observations and caveats: In common variable immunodeficiency, TCR beta chains reportedly carried fewer deletions and N-nucleotide insertions.

Profiling relied on immunoSEQ multiplex PCR, and the TCRdb table lists in-frame clones only, not all of them. The sample includes tens of thousands of clones, none of them occurring once. No antigen is known for these receptors. Sequencing used peripheral blood mononuclear cells. Receptors were obtained from a human donor with common variable immunodeficiency.

This clone has a count of ten or more. Read data end 3 residues before the CDR3 end; the end is taken from the germline J gene. The V and J genes are TRBV7-2 and TRBJ1-5; 8 nucleotides match TRBD1. This CDR3 region has 15 residues. In germline, CDR1 is SGHTA, CDR2 FQGNSA. Trimming took 5 bases from V and 5 from J; bases not matched to a gene: 8. CDR3 loop: CASSRGGTGHQPQHF. The covered CDR3 bases are TGTGCCAGCAGCCGTGGAGGGACAGGCCATCAGCCC.

This clone was detected ten times or more. Coverage ceases 3 residues before the CDR3 finishes, and the germline J gene fills in the end. This chain uses TRBV19 with TRBJ2-3; TRBD2 aligns across 8 bases. This CDR3 spans 13 amino acids. In germline, CDR1 is LNHDA, CDR2 SQIVND (reference sequence). J gave up 4 bases and V 9 bases, and 6 bases lay outside the gene matches. CDR3 sequence: CASGGARPDTQYF. The sequenced part of the CDR3 DNA is TGTGCCAGCGGGGGGGCCCGACCAGATACG.

Notes on this clone: Coverage ceases 3 residues before the CDR3 finishes, and the germline J gene fills in the end. The rearrangement links TRBV7-6 to TRBJ2-3; 8 positions agree with TRBD2. This CDR3 has 14 residues. The germline V gene has CDR1 SGHVS and CDR2 FNYEAQ. The covered CDR3 bases are TGTGCCAGCAGCTCGGCCGGGACTAGAGAGACG. Translated, it gives CASSSAGTRET. The whole CDR3 sequence reads CASSSAGTRETQYF.

There are a few counts of this clone. The read finishes 3 residues shy of the CDR3 end, and the germline J gene is used to complete it. This chain joins TRBV19 and TRBJ2-2; 10 bases match TRBD1. Germline V CDR1 and CDR2: LNHDA, SQIVND (reference sequence). J was trimmed by 7 bases and V by 5 bases; bases with no gene match: 10. The CDR3 is 16 residues long. The CDR3 loop reads CASSRPGTGAVGELFF. The covered CDR3 bases are TGTGCCAGTAGTCGTCCCGGGACAGGGGCGGTCGGGGAG.

This clone was picked up many times. Read sequence stops 3 residues before the CDR3 end, and the germline J gene provides the missing end. The chain is built from TRBV20-1 and TRBJ1-5; TRBD1 matches 7 bases. Germline lookup yields CDR1 DFQATT and CDR2 SNEGSKA (reference sequence). J lost 3 bases, V lost 0 bases, and 5 bases had no gene match. CDR3 length: 15 residues. The CDR3: CSAREGQQINQPQHF. CDR3 DNA, as far as it was read: TGCAGTGCTAGAGAGGGACAGCAAATCAATCAGCCC.

Concerning this clone: Read sequence stops 3 residues before the CDR3 end, and the germline J gene provides the missing end. This chain links TRBV7-2 with TRBJ1-3; 8 nucleotides agree with TRBD1. The J segment lost 2 bases and the V segment lost 4 bases, leaving 1 base of the junction unmatched. Germline lookup yields CDR1 SGHTA and CDR2 FQGNSA. The CDR3 runs 14 residues. The covered CDR3 bases are TGTGCCAGCAGCTCGACAGGGGCTGGAAACACC. Translating it yields CASSSTGAGNT. The complete CDR3 reads CASSSTGAGNTIYF. The full variable domain, with the rest looked up from reference TRBV7-2 and TRBJ1-3, is GAGVSQSPSNKVTEKGKDVELRCDPISGHTALYWYRQSLGQGLEFLIYFQGNSAPDKSGLPSDRFSAERTGGSVSTLTIQRTQQEDSAVYLCASSSTGAGNTIYFGEGSWLTVV.

This clone was detected many times. Read sequence stops 3 residues before the CDR3 end, and the germline J gene provides the missing end. This chain joins TRBV7-9 and TRBJ1-5, with 8 bases identical to TRBD1. The V segment lost 4 bases and the J segment 0 bases; nucleotides outside the gene matches: 2. The CDR3 runs to 15 residues. Per germline, CDR1 SEHNR and CDR2 FQNEAQ (reference sequence). CDR3 amino acids: CASSSGTGSNQPQHF. The DNA read from the CDR3 is TGTGCCAGCAGCTCAGGGACAGGTAGCAATCAGCCC.

On this clone: The read finishes 3 residues shy of the CDR3 end, and the germline J gene is used to complete it. The V call is TRBV20-1, the J call TRBJ2-7, with unresolved D. There are 15 residues in the CDR3. Trimming took 0 bases from V and 0 from J, leaving 12 bases between them. Germline CDR1 reads DFQATT; CDR2 reads SNEGSKA (reference sequence). The CDR3: CSARDPRVSSYEQYF. The covered CDR3 bases are TGCAGTGCTAGAGATCCCCGGGTTAGCTCCTACGAG.

This clone was counted ten times or more. The CDR3 bases that were read are TGTGCCAGCAGGACCCCGGACGTGAAGGGGTACGAGACC. This gives the protein CASRTPDVKGYET. The complete CDR3 sequence is CASRTPDVKGYETQYF. V usage is TRBV28 and J usage is TRBJ2-5; TRBD1 is a possible D gene (5 bases). The observed sequence ends 3 residues before the CDR3 terminus, with the missing tail filled in from the germline J gene. The CDR3 consists of 16 residues. V was shortened by 6 bases and J by 5 bases, with 22 bases between the two germline ends. CDR1 is MDHEN, CDR2 SYDVKM, per germline.

Of note for this clone: The read ends 3 residues early relative to the CDR3; the germline J gene fills the gap. The J gene is TRBJ1-2, the V gene TRBV19, with 9 bases matching TRBD1. The CDR3 totals 13 residues. The germline gives CDR1 LNHDA, CDR2 SQIVND (reference sequence). J lost 7 bases, V lost 3 bases, and 3 bases had no gene match. CDR3 bases read: TGTGCCAGTAGTATGGGGACAGGGACTGGC. This encodes CASSMGTGTG. The entire CDR3 protein is CASSMGTGTGYTF.

With respect to this clone: The read is 3 residues too short to cover the CDR3 end, so that end is filled in from the germline J gene. The same CDR3 arises from other DNA sequences in this sample as well. V gene TRBV19 combines with J gene TRBJ2-7; TRBD1 matches 8 bases. The CDR3 sequence is 13 residues long. Germline V gene data show CDR1 as LNHDA and CDR2 as SQIVND (reference sequence). J was trimmed by 4 bases and V by 9 bases; bases with no gene match: 8. The CDR3 loop is CASRGRAMYEQYF. The sequenced part of the CDR3 DNA is TGTGCCAGCAGGGGGCGGGCCATGTACGAG.

As concerns this clone: The read is 3 residues too short to cover the CDR3 end, so that end is filled in from the germline J gene. The rearrangement joins TRBV5-1 to TRBJ2-5; D call uncertain. V dropped 4 bases and J dropped 1 base, with 8 bases sitting between them. The CDR3 has 13 residues. Germline loops: CDR1 SGHRS, CDR2 YFSETQ. The CDR3 reads CASSPRSQETQYF. The CDR3 bases that were read are TGCGCCAGCAGCCCTCGCAGCCAAGAGACC.